The entry below describes one T cell receptor beta chain. V was pared by 4 bases and J by 1 base, with 10 bases of the junction left unmatched. This CDR3 is 19 amino acids long. Germline CDR1 is PRHDT and CDR2 is FYEKMQ (reference sequence). The record originates from a study of blood T cell repertoires in COVID-19. About the research overall: Sites in the United States, Italy and Spain provided acute and convalescent COVID-19 samples. Sample material is recorded as cDNA or gDNA derived from T cells, B-cell-depleted T cells, or PBMCs.

TCRdb's copy holds only in-frame clones and misses some; the assay was immunoSEQ multiplex PCR. The sample records around 500,000 clones, approximately 85% being singletons. The receptor comes from a human donor in a cohort sampled during active COVID-19. Material for sequencing was peripheral blood. The chain links TRBV13 to TRBJ1-4; 12 bases are a match to TRBD1. The chain's CDR3 is CASSSSGTGGALTNEKLFF. As DNA, the CDR3 is TGTGCCAGCAGCTCATCCGGGACAGGGGGCGCCTTAACTAATGAAAAACTGTTTTTT.